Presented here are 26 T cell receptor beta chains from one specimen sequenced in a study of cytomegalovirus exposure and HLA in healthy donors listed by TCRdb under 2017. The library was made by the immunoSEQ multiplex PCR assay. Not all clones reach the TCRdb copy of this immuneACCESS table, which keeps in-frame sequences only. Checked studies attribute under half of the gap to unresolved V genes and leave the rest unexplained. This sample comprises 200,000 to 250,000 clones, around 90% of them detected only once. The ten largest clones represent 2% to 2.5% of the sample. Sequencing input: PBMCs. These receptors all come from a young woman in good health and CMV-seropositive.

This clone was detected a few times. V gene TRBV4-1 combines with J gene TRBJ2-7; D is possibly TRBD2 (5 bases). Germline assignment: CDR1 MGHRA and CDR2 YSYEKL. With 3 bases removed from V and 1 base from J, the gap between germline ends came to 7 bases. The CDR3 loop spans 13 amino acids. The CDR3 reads CASSQSGSYEQYF. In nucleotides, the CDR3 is TGCGCCAGCAGCCAGTCGGGATCCTACGAGCAGTACTTC.

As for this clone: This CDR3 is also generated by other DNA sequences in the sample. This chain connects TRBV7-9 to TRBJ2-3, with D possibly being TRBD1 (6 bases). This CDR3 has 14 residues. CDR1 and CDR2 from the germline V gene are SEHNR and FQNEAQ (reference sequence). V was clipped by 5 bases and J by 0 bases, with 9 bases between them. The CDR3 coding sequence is TGTGCCAGCAGCCTCGGACAGAGCACAGATACGCAGTATTTT. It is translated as CASSLGQSTDTQYF.

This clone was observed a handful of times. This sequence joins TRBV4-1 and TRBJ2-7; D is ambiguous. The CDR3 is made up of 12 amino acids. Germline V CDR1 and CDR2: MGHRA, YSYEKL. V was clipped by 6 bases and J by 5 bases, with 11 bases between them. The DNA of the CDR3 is TGCGCCAGCAGGTCCCGGTCCCACGAGCAGTACTTC. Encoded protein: CASRSRSHEQYF.

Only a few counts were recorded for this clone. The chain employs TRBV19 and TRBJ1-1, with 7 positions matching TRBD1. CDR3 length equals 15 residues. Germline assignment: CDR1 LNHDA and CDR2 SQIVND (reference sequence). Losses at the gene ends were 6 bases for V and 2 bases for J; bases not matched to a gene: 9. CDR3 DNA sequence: TGTGCCAGTAGGGACGACAGGGTCTCAAACACTGAAGCTTTCTTT. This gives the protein CASRDDRVSNTEAFF.

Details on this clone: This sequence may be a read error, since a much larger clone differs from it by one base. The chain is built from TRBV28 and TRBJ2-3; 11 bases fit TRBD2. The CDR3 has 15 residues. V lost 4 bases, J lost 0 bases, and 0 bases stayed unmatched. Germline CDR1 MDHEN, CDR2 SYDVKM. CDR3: CASSWTSGSTDTQYF. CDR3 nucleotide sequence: TGTGCCAGCAGTTGGACTAGCGGGAGCACAGATACGCAGTATTTT.

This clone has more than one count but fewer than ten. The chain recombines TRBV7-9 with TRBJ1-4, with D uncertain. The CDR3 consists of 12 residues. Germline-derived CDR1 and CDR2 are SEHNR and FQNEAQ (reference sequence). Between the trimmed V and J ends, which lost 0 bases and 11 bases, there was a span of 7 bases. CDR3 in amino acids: CASSLANSKLFF. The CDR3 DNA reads TGTGCCAGCAGCTTAGCGAACAGTAAACTGTTTTTT.

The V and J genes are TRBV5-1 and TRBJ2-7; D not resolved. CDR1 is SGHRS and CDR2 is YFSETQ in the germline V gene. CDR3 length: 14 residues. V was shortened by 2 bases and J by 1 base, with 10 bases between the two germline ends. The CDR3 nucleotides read TGCGCCAGCAGCTTTATTACAGATTCCTACGAGCAGTACTTC. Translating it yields CASSFITDSYEQYF. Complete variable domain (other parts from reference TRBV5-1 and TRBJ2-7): KAGVTQTPRYLIKTRGQQVTLSCSPISGHRSVSWYQQTPGQGLQFLFEYFSETQRNKGNFPGRFSGRQFSNSRSEMNVSTLELGDSALYLCASSFITDSYEQYFGPGTRLTVT.

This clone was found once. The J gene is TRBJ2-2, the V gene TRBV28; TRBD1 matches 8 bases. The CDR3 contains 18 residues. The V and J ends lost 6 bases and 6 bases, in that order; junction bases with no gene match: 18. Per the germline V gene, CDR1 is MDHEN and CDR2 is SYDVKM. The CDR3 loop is CASSPPAGRTGRPGELFF. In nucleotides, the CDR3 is TGTGCCAGCAGCCCCCCCGCCGGTAGGACAGGGAGGCCCGGGGAGCTGTTTTTT. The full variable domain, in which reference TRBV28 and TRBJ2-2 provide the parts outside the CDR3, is DVKVTQSSRYLVKRTGEKVFLECVQDMDHENMFWYRQDPGLGLRLIYFSYDVKMKEKGDIPEGYSVSREKKERFSLILESASTNQTSMYLCASSPPAGRTGRPGELFFGEGSRLTVL.

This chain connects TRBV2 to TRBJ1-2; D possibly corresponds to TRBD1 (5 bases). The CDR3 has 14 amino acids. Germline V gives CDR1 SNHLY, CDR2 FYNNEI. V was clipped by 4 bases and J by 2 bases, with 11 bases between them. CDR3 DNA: TGTGCCAGCAGTGTTACCAGGGCCAACTATGGCTACACCTTC. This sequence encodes CASSVTRANYGYTF.

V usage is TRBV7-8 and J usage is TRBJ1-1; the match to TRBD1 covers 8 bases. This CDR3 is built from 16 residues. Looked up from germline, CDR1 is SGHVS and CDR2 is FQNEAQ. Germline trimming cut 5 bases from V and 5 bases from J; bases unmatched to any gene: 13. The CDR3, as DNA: TGTGCCAGCAGCGGAGTTAAACCGGGACAGGAAACTGAAGCTTTCTTT. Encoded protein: CASSGVKPGQETEAFF.

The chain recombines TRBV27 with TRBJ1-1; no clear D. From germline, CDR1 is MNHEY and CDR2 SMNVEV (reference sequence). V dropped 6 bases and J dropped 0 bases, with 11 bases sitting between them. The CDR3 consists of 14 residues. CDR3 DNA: TGTGCCAGCAGAGCCCTAGGCCTGAACACTGAAGCTTTCTTT. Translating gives CASRALGLNTEAFF.

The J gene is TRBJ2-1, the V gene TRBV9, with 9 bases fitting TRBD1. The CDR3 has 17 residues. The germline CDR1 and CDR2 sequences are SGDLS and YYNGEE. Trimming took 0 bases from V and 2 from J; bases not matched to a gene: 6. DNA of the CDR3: TGTGCCAGCAGCGTAGGGACGACAGGGGGTGCCTACAATGAGCAGTTCTTC. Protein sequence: CASSVGTTGGAYNEQFF.

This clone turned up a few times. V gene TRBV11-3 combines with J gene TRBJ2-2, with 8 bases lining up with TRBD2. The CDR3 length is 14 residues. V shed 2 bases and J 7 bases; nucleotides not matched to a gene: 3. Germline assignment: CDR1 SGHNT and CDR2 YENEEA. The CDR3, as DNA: TGTGCCAGCAGCTTAACGCGGGGGGTCGGGGAGCTGTTTTTT. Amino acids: CASSLTRGVGELFF.

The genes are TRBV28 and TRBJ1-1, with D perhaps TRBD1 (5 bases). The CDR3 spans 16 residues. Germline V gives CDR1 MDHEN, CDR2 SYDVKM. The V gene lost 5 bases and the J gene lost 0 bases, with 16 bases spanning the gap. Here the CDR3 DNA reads TGTGCCAGCAGTCCCAGGGCATGGCAGCTGAACACTGAAGCTTTCTTT. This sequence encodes CASSPRAWQLNTEAFF.

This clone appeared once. CDR3 sequence reads: CSAAEGVNTF. The CDR3 DNA reads TGCAGTGCTGCCGAAGGGGTCAACACCTTC. This chain joins TRBV20-1 and TRBJ1-2; TRBD1 might be the D (5 bases). CDR3 size: 10 residues. The germline V and J ends were trimmed by 5 bases and 12 bases, with 13 bases remaining between them. Germline CDR1 DFQATT, CDR2 SNEGSKA (reference sequence).

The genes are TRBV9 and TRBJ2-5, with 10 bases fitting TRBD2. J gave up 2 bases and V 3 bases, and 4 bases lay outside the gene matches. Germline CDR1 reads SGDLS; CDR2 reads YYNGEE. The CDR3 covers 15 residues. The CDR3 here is CASSGSGRTQETQYF. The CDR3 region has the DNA TGTGCCAGCAGCGGTAGCGGGAGGACGCAAGAGACCCAGTACTTC.

In DNA form, the CDR3 reads TGTGCCAGCACACTTGGGACTAGCGGCCCCTACGAGCAGTACTTC. This gives the protein CASTLGTSGPYEQYF. The V gene is TRBV6-1, the J gene TRBJ2-7; the match to TRBD2 covers 11 bases. V shed 7 bases, J shed 2 bases, and the junction held 7 bases outside the gene matches. Germline V lookup: CDR1 MNHNS, CDR2 SASEGT. CDR3 size: 15 residues.

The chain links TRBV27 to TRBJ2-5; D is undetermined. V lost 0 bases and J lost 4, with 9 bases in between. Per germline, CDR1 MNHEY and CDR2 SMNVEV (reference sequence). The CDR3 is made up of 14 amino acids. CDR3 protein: CASSLSGGGETQYF. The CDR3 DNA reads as TGTGCCAGCAGTTTATCTGGTGGCGGAGAGACCCAGTACTTC.

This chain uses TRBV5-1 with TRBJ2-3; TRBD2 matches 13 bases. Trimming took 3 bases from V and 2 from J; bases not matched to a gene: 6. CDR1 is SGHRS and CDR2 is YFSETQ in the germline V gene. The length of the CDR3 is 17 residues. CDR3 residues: CASSSPGLAGTTDTQYF. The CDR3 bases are TGCGCCAGCAGCTCACCGGGACTAGCGGGAACCACAGATACGCAGTATTTT.

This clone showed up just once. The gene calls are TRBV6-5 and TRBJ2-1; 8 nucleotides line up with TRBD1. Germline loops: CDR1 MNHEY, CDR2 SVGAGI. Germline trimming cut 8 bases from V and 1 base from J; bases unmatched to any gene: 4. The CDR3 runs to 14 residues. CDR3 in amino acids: CASFGQGSYNEQFF. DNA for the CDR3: TGTGCCAGCTTCGGACAGGGTTCCTACAATGAGCAGTTCTTC.

The CDR3 here is CASSLEATESYEQYF. For the CDR3, the DNA is TGTGCCAGCAGCTTAGAGGCGACAGAGTCCTACGAGCAGTACTTC. The chain couples TRBV11-2 to TRBJ2-7; D may be TRBD1 (5 bases). Germline lookup yields CDR1 SGHAT and CDR2 FQNNGV. The CDR3 covers 15 residues. Trimming took 0 bases from V and 1 from J, leaving 10 bases between them. The full variable domain, completed using reference TRBV11-2 and TRBJ2-7, is EAGVAQSPRYKIIEKRQSVAFWCNPISGHATLYWYQQILGQGPKLLIQFQNNGVVDDSQLPKDRFSAERLKGVDSTLKIQPAKLEDSAVYLCASSLEATESYEQYFGPGTRLTVT.

CDR3 amino acids: CASSPLEGTEAFF. In DNA, the CDR3 is TGTGCCAGTAGTCCCCTCGAGGGCACTGAAGCTTTCTTT. V gene TRBV19 combines with J gene TRBJ1-1; D is undetermined. The germline CDR1 and CDR2 sequences are LNHDA and SQIVND (reference sequence). The CDR3 has 13 amino acids. Trimming pared 5 bases from V and 4 bases from J, leaving 11 bases between.

CDR3 sequence reads: CSVYTESSHEKLFF. CDR3 in DNA: TGCAGCGTTTACACCGAGTCTAGTCATGAAAAACTGTTTTTT. This sequence joins TRBV29-1 and TRBJ1-4; D unclear. Per germline, CDR1 SQVTM and CDR2 ANQGSEA. This CDR3 contains 14 residues. The ends were cut back, 5 bases at V and 6 bases at J, with 16 bases in the middle.

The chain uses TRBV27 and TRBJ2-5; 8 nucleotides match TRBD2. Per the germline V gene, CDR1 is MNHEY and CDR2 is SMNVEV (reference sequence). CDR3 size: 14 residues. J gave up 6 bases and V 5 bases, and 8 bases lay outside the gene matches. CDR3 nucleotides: TGTGCCAGCAGTCTGGGACTAGAACGGAAGACCCAGTACTTC. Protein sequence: CASSLGLERKTQYF.

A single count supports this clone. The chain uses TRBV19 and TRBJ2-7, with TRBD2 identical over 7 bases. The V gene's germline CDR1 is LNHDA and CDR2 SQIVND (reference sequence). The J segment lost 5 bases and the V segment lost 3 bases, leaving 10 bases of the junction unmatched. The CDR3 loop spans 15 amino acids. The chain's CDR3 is CASSMSPSAGDEQYF. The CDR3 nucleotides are TGTGCCAGTAGTATGTCCCCCTCGGCGGGAGACGAGCAGTACTTC. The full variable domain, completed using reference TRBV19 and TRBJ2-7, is DGGITQSPKYLFRKEGQNVTLSCEQNLNHDAMYWYRQDPGQGLRLIYYSQIVNDFQKGDIAEGYSVSREKKESFPLTVTSAQKNPTAFYLCASSMSPSAGDEQYFGPGTRLTVT.

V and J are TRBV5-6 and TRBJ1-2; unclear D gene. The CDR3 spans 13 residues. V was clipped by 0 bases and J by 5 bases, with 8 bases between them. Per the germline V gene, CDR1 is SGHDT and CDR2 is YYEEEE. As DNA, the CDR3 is TGTGCCAGCAGCTTGGGACGGGAGTATGGCTACACCTTC. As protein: CASSLGREYGYTF.